These T cell receptor beta chains were read from a single sample in a study of identical twins. TCRdb reanalysed the 5' RACE reads using MiXCR and keeps one entry per CDR3 protein. There are some 590,000 distinct CDR3 sequences in the sample; 9.5% to 10% occur only once, and around 3.1% lies in the top ten. These data were also filed under a second study, of yellow fever vaccine responses in identical twins.

The specimen sequenced was PBMCs. Source of these receptors: a woman between 18 and 30 years old in good health. The conserved cysteine and the conserved F or W are not part of the CDR3 here.

V gene	CDR3 length	CDR3 protein
TRBV5-5	13	ASNRAQRGTDTQY
TRBV6-5	16	ASSYRRQEGARGSPLH
TRBV3-1	16	ASSQDFWERHGTGELF
TRBV19	12	ASSIVQGADTQY
TRBV29-1	11	SAARATNEKLF
TRBV27	12	ASSLRADYNEQF
TRBV29-1	12	SVGVLGNNEKLF
TRBV29-1	10	SAGPANYEQY
TRBV28	12	ASSQLGGSAEQY
TRBV5-1	11	ASSATGFTEAF
TRBV20-1	9	SAAGFNEQF
TRBV2	12	ASRTGGAKNEQY
TRBV6-4	11	ASSDSPPSEQF
TRBV5-1	12	ASSSQLLSYEQY
TRBV10-3	12	AISSNTVDTEAF
TRBV11-2	15	ASSLGQLLLGANVLT
TRBV5-1	13	ASSLSGRSPNEQF
TRBV29-1	9	SVASTDTQY
TRBV4-2	16	ASSQESQTSGITDTQY
TRBV7-2	11	ASSSAGPYEQY
TRBV25-1	11	ASLLRETDTQY
TRBV4-2	15	ASSQEVPGPLNNEQF
TRBV5-1	16	ASSLVSAGIPEGGELF
TRBV5-1	14	ASSISPGRYGSEQY
TRBV19	13	ASSTFLGGDTEAF
TRBV30	9	ALTANYGYT
TRBV12-3/TRBV12-4	10	ASSSPYQPQH
TRBV6-6	11	ASTDRVEQPQH
TRBV6-5	13	ASSYSGYLGSEQY
TRBV6-2/TRBV6-3	12	ASHTGGSSYEQY
TRBV6-1	15	ASSAFRAGGPTDTQY
TRBV5-6	15	ASSARQGGGTNEKLF
TRBV4-2	15	ASSQGLTVRGGTEAF
TRBV5-1	14	ASSVRQGGNTGELF
TRBV10-3	16	AISVPREGRVNNYGYT
TRBV24-1	14	ATSDTSPTNYNEQF
TRBV5-5	13	ASSFVPPPSYEQY
TRBV5-6	10	ASSLGNSEAF
TRBV20-1	13	SARRLAGGTDTQY
TRBV6-1	14	ASRGGYRGSQETQY
TRBV7-8	15	ASNNPMAGGGNTEAF
TRBV29-1	9	SGGGLYEQY
TRBV11-2	15	ASSLVFDLDRTYEQY
TRBV20-1	12	SAAVGGLNTEAF
TRBV11-2	15	ASSLSRTPSSYNEQF
TRBV9	14	ASSVAVGSGANVLT
TRBV15	10	ATSRRNSPLH
TRBV5-1	11	ASTPGVSDEQY
TRBV12-3/TRBV12-4	13	ASSLSSGGPDTQY
TRBV10-3	11	AISGMGDSPLH
TRBV19	12	ASSIDLSTDTQY
TRBV4-1	11	ASSRRENTEAF
TRBV20-1	13	SAPRDPVGSYEQY
TRBV5-1	13	ASSSTGGMTDTQY
TRBV3-1	15	ASSQEVPWAGANVLT
TRBV5-6	11	AGSWRFYNEQF
TRBV24-1	15	ATSDPTGRPNTGELF
TRBV6-2/TRBV6-3	16	ASGVPGKTSGSTDTQY
TRBV5-1	12	ASSLAVGGDEQF